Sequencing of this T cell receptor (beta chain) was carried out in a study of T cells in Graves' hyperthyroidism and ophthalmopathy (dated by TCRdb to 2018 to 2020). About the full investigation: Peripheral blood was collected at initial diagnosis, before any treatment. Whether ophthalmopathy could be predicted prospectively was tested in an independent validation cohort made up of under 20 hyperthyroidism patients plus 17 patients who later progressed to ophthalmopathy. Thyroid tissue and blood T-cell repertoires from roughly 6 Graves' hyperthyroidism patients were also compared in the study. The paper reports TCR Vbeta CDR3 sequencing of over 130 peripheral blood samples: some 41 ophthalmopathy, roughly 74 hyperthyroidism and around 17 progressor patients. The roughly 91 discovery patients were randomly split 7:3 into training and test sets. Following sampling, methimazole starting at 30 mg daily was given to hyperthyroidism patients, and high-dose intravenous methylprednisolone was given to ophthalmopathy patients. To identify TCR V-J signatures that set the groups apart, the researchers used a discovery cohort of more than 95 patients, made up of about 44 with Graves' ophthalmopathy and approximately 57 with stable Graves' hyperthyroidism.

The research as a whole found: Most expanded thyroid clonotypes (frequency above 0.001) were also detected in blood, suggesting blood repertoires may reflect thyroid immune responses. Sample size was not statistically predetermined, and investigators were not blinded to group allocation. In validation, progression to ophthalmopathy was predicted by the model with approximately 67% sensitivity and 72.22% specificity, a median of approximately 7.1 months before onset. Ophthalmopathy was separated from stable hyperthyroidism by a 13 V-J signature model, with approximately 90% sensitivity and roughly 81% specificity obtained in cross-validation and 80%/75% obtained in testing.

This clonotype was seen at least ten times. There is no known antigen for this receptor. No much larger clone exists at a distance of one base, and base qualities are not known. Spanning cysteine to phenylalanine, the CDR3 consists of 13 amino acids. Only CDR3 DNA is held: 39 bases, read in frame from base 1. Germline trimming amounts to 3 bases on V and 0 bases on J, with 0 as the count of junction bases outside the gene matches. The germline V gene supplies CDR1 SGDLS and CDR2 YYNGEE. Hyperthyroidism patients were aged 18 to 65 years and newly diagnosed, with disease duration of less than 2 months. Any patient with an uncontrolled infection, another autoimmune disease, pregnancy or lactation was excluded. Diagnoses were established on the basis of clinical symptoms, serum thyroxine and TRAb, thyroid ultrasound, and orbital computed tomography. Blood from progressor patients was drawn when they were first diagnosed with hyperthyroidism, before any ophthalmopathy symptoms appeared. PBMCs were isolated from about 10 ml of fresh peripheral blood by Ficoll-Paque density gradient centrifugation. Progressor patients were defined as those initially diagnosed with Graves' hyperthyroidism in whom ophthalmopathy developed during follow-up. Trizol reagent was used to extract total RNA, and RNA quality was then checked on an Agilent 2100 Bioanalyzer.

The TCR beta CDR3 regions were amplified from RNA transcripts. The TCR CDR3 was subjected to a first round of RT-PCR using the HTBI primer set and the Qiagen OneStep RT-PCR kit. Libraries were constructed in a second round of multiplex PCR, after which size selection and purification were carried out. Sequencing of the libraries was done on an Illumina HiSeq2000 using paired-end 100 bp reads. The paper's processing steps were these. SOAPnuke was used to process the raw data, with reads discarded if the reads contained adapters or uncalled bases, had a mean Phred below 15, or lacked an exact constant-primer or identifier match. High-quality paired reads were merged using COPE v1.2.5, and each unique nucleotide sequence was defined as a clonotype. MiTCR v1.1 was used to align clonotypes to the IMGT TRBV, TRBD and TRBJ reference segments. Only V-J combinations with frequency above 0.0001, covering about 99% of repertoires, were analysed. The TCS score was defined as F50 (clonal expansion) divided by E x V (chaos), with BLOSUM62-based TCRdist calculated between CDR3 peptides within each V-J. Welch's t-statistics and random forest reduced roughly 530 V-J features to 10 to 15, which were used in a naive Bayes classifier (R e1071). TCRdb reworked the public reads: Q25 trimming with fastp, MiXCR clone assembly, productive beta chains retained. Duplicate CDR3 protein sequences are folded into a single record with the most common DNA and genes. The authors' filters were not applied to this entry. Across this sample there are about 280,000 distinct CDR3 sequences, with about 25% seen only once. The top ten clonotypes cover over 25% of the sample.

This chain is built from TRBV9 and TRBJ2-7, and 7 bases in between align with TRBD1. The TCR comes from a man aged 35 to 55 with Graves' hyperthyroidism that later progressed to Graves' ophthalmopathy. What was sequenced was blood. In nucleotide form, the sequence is TGTGCCAGCAGCGCAGGGGGCTCCTACGAGCAGTACTTC. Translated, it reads CASSAGGSYEQYF.